The 6 T cell receptor beta chains below were found in one sample sequenced in a study of blood T cell repertoires in COVID-19. Here immunoSEQ multiplex PCR was the method, and the copy in TCRdb shows in-frame clones only, minus some. The data hold around 100,000 clones, with around four fifths observed a single time. The sample taken for sequencing was peripheral blood. These TCRs come from a woman between 65 and 79 years old with acute or convalescent COVID-19.

The chain links TRBV7-2 to TRBJ1-4, with 7 bases aligning to TRBD1. V shed 5 bases, J shed 7 bases, and the junction held 7 bases outside the gene matches. The CDR3 spans 14 residues. Germline CDR1 is SGHTA and CDR2 is FQGNSA. The CDR3 spells CASSQRQGGEKLFF. CDR3 sequence (DNA): TGTGCCAGCAGCCAGAGACAGGGAGGTGAAAAACTGTTTTTT.

CDR3 protein: CASSDLGPGREQYF. CDR3 coding DNA: TGCGCCAGCAGTGACCTGGGTCCAGGGCGCGAGCAGTACTTC. V gene TRBV10-1 combines with J gene TRBJ2-7, with D possibly matching TRBD1 (5 bases). Trimming shortened V by 3 bases and J by 6 bases, and 15 bases separated the two germline ends. The CDR3 loop spans 14 amino acids. Germline-derived CDR1 and CDR2 are WNHNN and SYGVQD (reference sequence).

Notes on this clone: This sample includes further DNA sequences coding for the same CDR3. V and J are TRBV29-1 and TRBJ1-6; D is perhaps TRBD1 (6 bases). CDR3 size: 13 residues. Germline loops: CDR1 SQVTM, CDR2 ANQGSEA. Trimming cost V 6 bases and J 7 bases, with 13 bases left between them. This CDR3 is CSVRTGTNSPLHF. The CDR3 DNA follows: TGCAGCGTGAGAACAGGGACCAATTCACCCCTCCACTTT.

The chain has TRBV19 and TRBJ2-2, with 14 positions matching TRBD2. The CDR3 has 15 amino acids. Germline CDR1 and CDR2: LNHDA and SQIVND (reference sequence). Trimming cost V 3 bases and J 6 bases; bases outside gene matches: 0. The CDR3 DNA reads TGTGCCAGTAGTATGACTAGCGGGGGGGCCGGGGAGCTGTTTTTT. It yields the protein CASSMTSGGAGELFF.

The rearrangement joins TRBV5-6 to TRBJ1-2, with a tentative D call TRBD1 (6 bases). Germline V lookup: CDR1 SGHDT, CDR2 YYEEEE. The CDR3 runs 14 residues. The V end lost 6 bases, the J end lost 4 bases, and 16 bases lay between the germline ends. CDR3 in DNA: TGTGCCAGCACTACCGACAGGCAGTTCTATGGCTACACCTTC. Its translation: CASTTDRQFYGYTF.

This chain joins TRBV4-1 and TRBJ1-6, with unresolved D. Germline V gene lookup returns CDR1 MGHRA and CDR2 YSYEKL. Trimming took 0 bases from V and 6 from J, leaving 18 bases between them. The CDR3 is 18 residues long. Written as DNA, the CDR3 is TGCGCCAGCAGCCAAGATCCCATCGCCCAGAGGGCTAATTCACCCCTCCACTTT. Protein sequence: CASSQDPIAQRANSPLHF.